This T cell receptor beta chain emerged from a study of T cell responses to AZD1222 COVID-19 vaccine. This CDR3 has 15 residues. V was shortened by 3 bases and J by 4 bases, with 13 bases between the two germline ends. CDR1 and CDR2 (germline): LNHDA, SQIVND (reference sequence). The protocol was immunoSEQ multiplex PCR, while the TCRdb copy is restricted to in-frame clones and leaves out a portion. Altogether over 95,000 clones are present, 70% to 90% being singletons, with the ten largest covering around 3.2%. This sample comprised peripheral blood, obtained on day 0 of AZD1222 vaccination. J is TRBJ2-1 and V is TRBV19; D is unresolved. The receptor's source is an adult in good health. The chain's CDR3 is CASSIQARPYNEQFF. CDR3 DNA sequence: TGTGCCAGTAGTATCCAGGCGAGACCTTACAATGAGCAGTTCTTC.